This TCR beta chain was recovered during a study of CD8+CD57+ T cells in acquired aplastic anemia. Study conclusions and caveats: Patients and controls were found to share twenty-nine CD8+ CDR3 sequences.

Profiles of TCR beta VDJ and CDR3 were generated from a genomic DNA template. MiXCR, run by TCRdb on the reads, gives a single entry per CDR3 protein. The sample shows around 180,000 distinct CDR3 sequences, 55% to 75% of them seen only once. Comment on this clonotype: Its target is not known.

Material for sequencing was sorted CD4+, CD8+, or CD8+CD57+ T cells (not recorded which) from PBMCs. The TCR originated in a human donor in good health.

This CDR3 reads CSALNVGGSTYNEQFF. DNA for the CDR3: TGCAGTGCTCTTAATGTCGGTGGGAGCACCTACAATGAGCAGTTCTTC. The J gene is TRBJ2-1, the V gene TRBV20-1, with a possible D match to TRBD2 (5 bases). This CDR3 region has 16 residues. V dropped 5 bases and J dropped 2 bases, with 19 bases sitting between them. CDR1 and CDR2 from the germline V gene are DFQATT and SNEGSKA (reference sequence).